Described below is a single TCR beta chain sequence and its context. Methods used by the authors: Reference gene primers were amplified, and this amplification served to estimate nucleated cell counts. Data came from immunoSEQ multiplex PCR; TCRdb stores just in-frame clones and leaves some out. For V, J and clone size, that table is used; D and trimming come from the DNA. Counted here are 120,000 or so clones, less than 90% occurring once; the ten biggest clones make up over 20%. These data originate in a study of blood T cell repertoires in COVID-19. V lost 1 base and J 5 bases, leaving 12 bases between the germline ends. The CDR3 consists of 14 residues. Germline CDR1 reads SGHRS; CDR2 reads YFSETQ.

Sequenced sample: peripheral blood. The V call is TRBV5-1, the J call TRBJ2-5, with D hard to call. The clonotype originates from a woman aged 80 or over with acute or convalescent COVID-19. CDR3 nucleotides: TGCGCCAGCAGCTTGATTCCTCTTGGCGAGACCCAGTACTTC. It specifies CASSLIPLGETQYF.